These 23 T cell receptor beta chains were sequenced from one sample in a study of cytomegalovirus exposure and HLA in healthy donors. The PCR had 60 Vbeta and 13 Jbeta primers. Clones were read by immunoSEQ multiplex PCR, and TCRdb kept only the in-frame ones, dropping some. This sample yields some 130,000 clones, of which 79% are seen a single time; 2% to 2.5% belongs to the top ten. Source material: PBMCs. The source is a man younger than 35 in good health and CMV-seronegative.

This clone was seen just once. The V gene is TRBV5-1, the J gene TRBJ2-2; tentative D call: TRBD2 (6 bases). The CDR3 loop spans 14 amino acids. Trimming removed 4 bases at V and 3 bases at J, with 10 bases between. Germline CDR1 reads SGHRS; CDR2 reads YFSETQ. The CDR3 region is CASSPGLYTGELFF. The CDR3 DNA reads TGCGCCAGCAGCCCGGGACTGTACACCGGGGAGCTGTTTTTT.

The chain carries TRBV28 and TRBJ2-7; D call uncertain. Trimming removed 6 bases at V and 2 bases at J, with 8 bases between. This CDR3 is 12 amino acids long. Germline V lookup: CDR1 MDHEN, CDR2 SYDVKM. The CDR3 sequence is CASRGSTYEQYF. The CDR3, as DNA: TGTGCCAGCAGGGGCAGCACCTACGAGCAGTACTTC. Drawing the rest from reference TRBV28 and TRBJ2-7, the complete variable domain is DVKVTQSSRYLVKRTGEKVFLECVQDMDHENMFWYRQDPGLGLRLIYFSYDVKMKEKGDIPEGYSVSREKKERFSLILESASTNQTSMYLCASRGSTYEQYFGPGTRLTVT.

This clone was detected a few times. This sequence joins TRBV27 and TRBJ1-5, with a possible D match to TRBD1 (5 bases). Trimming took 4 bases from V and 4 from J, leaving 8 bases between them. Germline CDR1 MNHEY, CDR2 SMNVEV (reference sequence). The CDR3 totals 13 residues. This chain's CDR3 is CASSSRGNQPQHF. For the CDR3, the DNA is TGTGCCAGCAGTTCACGGGGGAATCAGCCCCAGCATTTT.

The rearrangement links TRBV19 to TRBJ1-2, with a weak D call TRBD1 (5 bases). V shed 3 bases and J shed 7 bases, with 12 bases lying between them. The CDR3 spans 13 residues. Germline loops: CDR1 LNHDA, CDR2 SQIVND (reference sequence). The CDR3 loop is CASSIQGLTGYTF. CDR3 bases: TGTGCCAGTAGTATCCAGGGTCTAACTGGCTACACCTTC.

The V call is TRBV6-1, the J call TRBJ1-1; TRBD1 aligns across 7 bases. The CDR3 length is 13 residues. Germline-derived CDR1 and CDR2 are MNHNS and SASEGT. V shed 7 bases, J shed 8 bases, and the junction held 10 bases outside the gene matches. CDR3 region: CASTSQGGREAFF. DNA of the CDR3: TGTGCCAGCACCTCACAAGGGGGCCGCGAAGCTTTCTTT.

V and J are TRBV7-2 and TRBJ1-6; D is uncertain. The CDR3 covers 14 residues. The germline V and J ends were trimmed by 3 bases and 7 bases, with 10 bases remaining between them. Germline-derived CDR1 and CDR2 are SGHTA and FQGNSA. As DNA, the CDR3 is TGTGCCAGCAGCTTCCGGGGTCCGAATTCACCCCTCCACTTT. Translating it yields CASSFRGPNSPLHF.

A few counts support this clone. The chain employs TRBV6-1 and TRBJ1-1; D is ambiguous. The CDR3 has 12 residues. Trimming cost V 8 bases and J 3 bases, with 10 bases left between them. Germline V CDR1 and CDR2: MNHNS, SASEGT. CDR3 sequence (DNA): TGTGCCAGCCGGAGGGTGGACACTGAAGCTTTCTTT. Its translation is CASRRVDTEAFF.

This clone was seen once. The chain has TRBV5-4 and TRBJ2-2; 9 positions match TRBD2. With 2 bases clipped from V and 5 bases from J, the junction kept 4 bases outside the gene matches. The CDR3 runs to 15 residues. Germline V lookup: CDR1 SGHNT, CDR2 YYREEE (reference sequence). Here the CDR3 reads CASSFGGGVTGELFF. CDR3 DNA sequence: TGTGCCAGCAGCTTTGGCGGGGGGGTTACCGGGGAGCTGTTTTTT.

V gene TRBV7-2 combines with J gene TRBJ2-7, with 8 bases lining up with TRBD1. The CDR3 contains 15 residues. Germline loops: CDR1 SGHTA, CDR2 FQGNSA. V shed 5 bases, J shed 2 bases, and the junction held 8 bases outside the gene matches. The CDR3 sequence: CASSPDTGGPYEQYF. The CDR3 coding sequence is TGTGCCAGCAGCCCAGACACAGGGGGTCCCTACGAGCAGTACTTC.

For the CDR3, the DNA is TGTGCCAGCTCAAGAGGGGGTAATCAGCCCCAGCATTTT. Protein sequence: CASSRGGNQPQHF. The V gene is TRBV18, the J gene TRBJ1-5, with D possibly TRBD1 on 6 matching bases. The germline CDR1 and CDR2 sequences are KGHSH and LQKENI. The CDR3 loop spans 13 amino acids. V lost 5 bases to trimming and J lost 4 bases, with 9 bases between them. The full variable domain, rest sourced from reference TRBV18 and TRBJ1-5, is NAGVMQNPRHLVRRRGQEARLRCSPMKGHSHVYWYRQLPEEGLKFMVYLQKENIIDESGMPKERFSAEFPKEGPSILRIQQVVRGDSAAYFCASSRGGNQPQHFGDGTRLSIL.

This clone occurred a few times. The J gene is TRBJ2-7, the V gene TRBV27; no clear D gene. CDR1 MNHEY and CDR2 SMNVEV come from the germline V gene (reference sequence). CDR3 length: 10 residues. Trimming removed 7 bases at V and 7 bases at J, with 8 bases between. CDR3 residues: CASNFGEQYF. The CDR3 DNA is TGTGCCAGCAATTTCGGGGAGCAGTACTTC.

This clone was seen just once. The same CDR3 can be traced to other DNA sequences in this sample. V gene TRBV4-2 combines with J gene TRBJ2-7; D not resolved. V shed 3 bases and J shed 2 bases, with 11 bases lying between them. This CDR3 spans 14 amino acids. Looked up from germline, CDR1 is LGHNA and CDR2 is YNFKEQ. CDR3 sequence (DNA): TGTGCCAGCAGCCAGGCCCTTCCCCCCTACGAGCAGTACTTC. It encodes CASSQALPPYEQYF.

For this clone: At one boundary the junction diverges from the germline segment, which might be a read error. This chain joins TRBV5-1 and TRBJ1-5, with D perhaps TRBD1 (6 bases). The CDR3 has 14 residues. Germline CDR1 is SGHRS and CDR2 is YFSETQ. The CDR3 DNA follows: TGCGCCAGCAGTTTGGGGGGCTTCGGGCAGCCCCAGCATTTT. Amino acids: CASSLGGFGQPQHF. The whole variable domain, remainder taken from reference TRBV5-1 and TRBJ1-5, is KAGVTQTPRYLIKTRGQQVTLSCSPISGHRSVSWYQQTPGQGLQFLFEYFSETQRNKGNFPGRFSGRQFSNSRSEMNVSTLELGDSALYLCASSLGGFGQPQHFGDGTRLSIL.

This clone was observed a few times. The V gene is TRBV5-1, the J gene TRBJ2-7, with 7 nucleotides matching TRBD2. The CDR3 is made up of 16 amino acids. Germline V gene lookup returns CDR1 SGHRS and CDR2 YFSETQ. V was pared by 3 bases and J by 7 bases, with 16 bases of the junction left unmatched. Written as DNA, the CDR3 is TGCGCCAGCAGCTCCCAGGGTAGAGCGGGGTCGGGGGAGCAGTACTTC. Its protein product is CASSSQGRAGSGEQYF.

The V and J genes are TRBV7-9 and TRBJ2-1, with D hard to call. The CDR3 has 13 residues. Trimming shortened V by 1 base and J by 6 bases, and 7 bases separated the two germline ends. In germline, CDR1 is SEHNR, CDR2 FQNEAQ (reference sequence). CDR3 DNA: TGTGCCAGCAGCTTAGACTACGGCAATGAGCAGTTCTTC. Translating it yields CASSLDYGNEQFF. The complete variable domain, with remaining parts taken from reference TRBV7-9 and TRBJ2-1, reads DTGVSQNPRHKITKRGQNVTFRCDPISEHNRLYWYRQTLGQGPEFLTYFQNEAQLEKSRLLSDRFSAERPKGSFSTLEIQRTEQGDSAMYLCASSLDYGNEQFFGPGTRLTVL.

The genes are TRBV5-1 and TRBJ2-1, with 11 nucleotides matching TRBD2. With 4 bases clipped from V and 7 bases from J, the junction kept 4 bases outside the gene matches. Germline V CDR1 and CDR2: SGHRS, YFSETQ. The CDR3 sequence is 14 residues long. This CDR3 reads CASSKGLAVNEQFF. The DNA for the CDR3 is TGCGCCAGCAGCAAGGGACTAGCGGTAAATGAGCAGTTCTTC. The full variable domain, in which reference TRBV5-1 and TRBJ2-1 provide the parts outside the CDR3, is KAGVTQTPRYLIKTRGQQVTLSCSPISGHRSVSWYQQTPGQGLQFLFEYFSETQRNKGNFPGRFSGRQFSNSRSEMNVSTLELGDSALYLCASSKGLAVNEQFFGPGTRLTVL.

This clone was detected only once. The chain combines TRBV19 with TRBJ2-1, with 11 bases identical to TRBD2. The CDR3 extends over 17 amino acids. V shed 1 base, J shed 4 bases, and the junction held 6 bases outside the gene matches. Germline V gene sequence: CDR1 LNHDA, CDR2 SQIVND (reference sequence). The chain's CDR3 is CASSIVVTSGIYNEQFF. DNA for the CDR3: TGTGCCAGTAGTATAGTAGTGACTAGCGGGATTTACAATGAGCAGTTCTTC.

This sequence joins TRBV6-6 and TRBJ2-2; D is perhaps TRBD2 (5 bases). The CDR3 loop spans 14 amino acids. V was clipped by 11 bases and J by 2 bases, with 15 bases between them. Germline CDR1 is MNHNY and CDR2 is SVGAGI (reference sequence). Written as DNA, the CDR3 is TGTGCCTCCTTCGAGGCGGGTAACACCGGGGAGCTGTTTTTT. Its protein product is CASFEAGNTGELFF.

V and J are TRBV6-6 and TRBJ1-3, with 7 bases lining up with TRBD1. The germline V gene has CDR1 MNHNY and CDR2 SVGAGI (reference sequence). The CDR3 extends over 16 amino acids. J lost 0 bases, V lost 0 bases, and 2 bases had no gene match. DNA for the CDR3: TGTGCCAGCAGTTACTCGGGACAGCCCTCTGGAAACACCATATATTTT. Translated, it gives CASSYSGQPSGNTIYF.

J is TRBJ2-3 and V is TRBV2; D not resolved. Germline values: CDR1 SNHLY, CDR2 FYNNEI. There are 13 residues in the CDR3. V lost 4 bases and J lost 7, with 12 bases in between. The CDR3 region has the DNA TGTGCCAGCAGTGCCGAAATTCTAAATACGCAGTATTTT. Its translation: CASSAEILNTQYF.

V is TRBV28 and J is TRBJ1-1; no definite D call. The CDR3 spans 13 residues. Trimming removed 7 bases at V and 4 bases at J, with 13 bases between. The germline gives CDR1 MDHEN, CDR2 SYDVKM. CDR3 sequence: CASTPAKSTEAFF. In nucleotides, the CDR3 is TGTGCCAGCACCCCAGCGAAGAGCACTGAAGCTTTCTTT.

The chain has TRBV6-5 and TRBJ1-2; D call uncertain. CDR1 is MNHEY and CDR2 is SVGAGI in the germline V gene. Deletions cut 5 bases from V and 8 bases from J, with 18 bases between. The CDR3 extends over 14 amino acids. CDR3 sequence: CASSPRALPSGYTF. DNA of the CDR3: TGTGCCAGCAGTCCCCGGGCTCTCCCTAGCGGCTACACCTTC.

The DNA for the CDR3 is TGCGCCAGCAGCTCCGAAGGGTCTAGCGGGTCCCTCACCTTCTTC. Translated, it gives CASSSEGSSGSLTFF. This chain joins TRBV5-1 and TRBJ2-1; 8 bases fit TRBD2. Trimming took 3 bases from V and 16 from J; bases not matched to a gene: 18. There are 15 residues in the CDR3. CDR1 is SGHRS and CDR2 is YFSETQ in the germline V gene.